This record looks at one T cell receptor (beta chain) sequence and its context. Antigen unknown. The sample comes from a study of cytomegalovirus exposure and HLA in healthy donors. Study-wide points: The study recorded some 160 TCR beta chains that were cytomegalovirus-associated. Across donors, sequencing depth was assumed by presence/absence analyses to be roughly uniform. Rarity held for most TCR sequences, but there were some public TCRs that occurred in many donors.

The PCR made use of 60 Vbeta and 13 Jbeta primers. Measured with immunoSEQ multiplex PCR; TCRdb has only the in-frame clones, and not every one. The sample carries 150,000 to 200,000 clones, just over 75% recorded once. V dropped 3 bases and J dropped 4 bases, with 13 bases sitting between them. The germline V gene has CDR1 KGHSH and CDR2 LQKENI. The CDR3 runs 15 residues. The chain has TRBV18 and TRBJ1-5; D uncertain. The specimen sequenced was PBMCs. The source is a woman aged 25 to 39 in good health and CMV-seropositive. The CDR3 region has the DNA TGTGCCAGCTCACCTTCCGCGCCCATGAATCAGCCCCAGCATTTT. Amino acids: CASSPSAPMNQPQHF.